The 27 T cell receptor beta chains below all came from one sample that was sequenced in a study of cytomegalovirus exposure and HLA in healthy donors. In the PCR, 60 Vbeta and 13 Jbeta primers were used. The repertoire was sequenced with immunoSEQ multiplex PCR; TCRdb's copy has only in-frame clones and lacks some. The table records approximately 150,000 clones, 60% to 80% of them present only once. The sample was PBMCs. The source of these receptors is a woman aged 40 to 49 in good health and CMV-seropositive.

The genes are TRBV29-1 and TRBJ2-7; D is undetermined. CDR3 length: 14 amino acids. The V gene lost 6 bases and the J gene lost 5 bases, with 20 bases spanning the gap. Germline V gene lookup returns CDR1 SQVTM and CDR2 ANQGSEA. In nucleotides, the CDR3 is TGCAGCGTCGCTACCATCTCCTTGAAGCACGAGCAGTACTTC. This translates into CSVATISLKHEQYF.

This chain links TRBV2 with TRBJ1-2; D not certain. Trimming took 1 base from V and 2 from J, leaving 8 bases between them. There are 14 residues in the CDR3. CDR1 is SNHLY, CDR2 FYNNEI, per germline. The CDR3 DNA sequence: TGTGCCAGCAGTGAAGGGGCCCTCAACTATGGCTACACCTTC. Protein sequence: CASSEGALNYGYTF.

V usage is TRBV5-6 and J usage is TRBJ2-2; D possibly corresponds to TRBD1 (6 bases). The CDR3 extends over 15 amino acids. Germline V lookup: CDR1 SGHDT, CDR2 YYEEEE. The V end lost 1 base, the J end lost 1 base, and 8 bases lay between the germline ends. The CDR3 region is CASSLLDRNTGELFF. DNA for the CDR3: TGTGCCAGCAGCTTGTTGGACAGGAACACCGGGGAGCTGTTTTTT.

The CDR3 sequence is CASSQNGPGQDSLRANVLTF. CDR3 DNA sequence: TGCGCCAGCAGCCAAAATGGACCGGGACAGGACTCTCTGAGGGCCAACGTCCTGACTTTC. The chain couples TRBV4-3 to TRBJ2-6; 8 bases are shared with TRBD1. With 2 bases clipped from V and 5 bases from J, the junction kept 17 bases outside the gene matches. Germline V gives CDR1 LGHNA, CDR2 YSLEER. The length of the CDR3 is 20 residues.

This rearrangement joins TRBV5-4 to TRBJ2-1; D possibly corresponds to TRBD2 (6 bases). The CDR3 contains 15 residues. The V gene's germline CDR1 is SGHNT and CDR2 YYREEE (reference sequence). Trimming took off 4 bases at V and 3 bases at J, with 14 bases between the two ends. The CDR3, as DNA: TGTGCCAGCAGCCCGCGGGCTAGCGACTACAATGAGCAGTTCTTC. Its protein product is CASSPRASDYNEQFF.

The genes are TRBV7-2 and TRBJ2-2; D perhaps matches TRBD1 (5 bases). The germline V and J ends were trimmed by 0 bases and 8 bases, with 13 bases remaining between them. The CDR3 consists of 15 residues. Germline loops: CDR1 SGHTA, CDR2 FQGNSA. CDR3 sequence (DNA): TGTGCCAGCAGCTTAGCTAGGCAGGGAAGAGGGGAGCTGTTTTTT. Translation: CASSLARQGRGELFF. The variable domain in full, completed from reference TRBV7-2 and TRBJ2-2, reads GAGVSQSPSNKVTEKGKDVELRCDPISGHTALYWYRQSLGQGLEFLIYFQGNSAPDKSGLPSDRFSAERTGGSVSTLTIQRTQQEDSAVYLCASSLARQGRGELFFGEGSRLTVL.

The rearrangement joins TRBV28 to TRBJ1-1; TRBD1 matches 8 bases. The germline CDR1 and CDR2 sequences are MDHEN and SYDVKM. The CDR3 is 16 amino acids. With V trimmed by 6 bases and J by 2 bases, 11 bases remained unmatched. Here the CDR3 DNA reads TGTGCCAGCAGCCGCCCCCGACAGGGGATTAACACTGAAGCTTTCTTT. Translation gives CASSRPRQGINTEAFF.

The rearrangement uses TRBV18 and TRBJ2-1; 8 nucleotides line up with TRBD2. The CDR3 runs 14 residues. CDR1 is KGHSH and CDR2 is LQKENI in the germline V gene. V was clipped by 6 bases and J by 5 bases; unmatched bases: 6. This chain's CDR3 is CASSPREGDNEQFF. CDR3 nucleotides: TGTGCCAGCTCTCCCCGGGAGGGAGACAATGAGCAGTTCTTC.

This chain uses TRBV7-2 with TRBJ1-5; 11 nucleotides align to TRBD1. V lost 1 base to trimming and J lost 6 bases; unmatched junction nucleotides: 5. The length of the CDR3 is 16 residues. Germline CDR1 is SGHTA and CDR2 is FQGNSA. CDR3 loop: CASSLVGQGARQPQHF. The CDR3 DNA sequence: TGTGCCAGCAGCTTAGTAGGACAGGGGGCGCGTCAGCCCCAGCATTTT.

This chain's CDR3 is CASSATGSVSPLHF. The CDR3 DNA reads as TGTGCCAGCAGTGCGACAGGGTCCGTTTCACCCCTCCACTTT. This chain connects TRBV14 to TRBJ1-6, with 7 bases identical to TRBD1. This CDR3 contains 14 residues. Germline loops: CDR1 SGHDN, CDR2 FVKESK. Trimming cost V 6 bases and J 9 bases; bases outside gene matches: 8.

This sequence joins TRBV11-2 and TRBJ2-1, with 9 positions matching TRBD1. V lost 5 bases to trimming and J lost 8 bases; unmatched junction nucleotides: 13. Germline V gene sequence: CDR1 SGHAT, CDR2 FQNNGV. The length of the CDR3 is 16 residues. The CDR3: CASSIDLGQGGYEQFF. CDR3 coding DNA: TGTGCCAGCAGCATCGATTTGGGACAGGGAGGGTATGAGCAGTTCTTC.

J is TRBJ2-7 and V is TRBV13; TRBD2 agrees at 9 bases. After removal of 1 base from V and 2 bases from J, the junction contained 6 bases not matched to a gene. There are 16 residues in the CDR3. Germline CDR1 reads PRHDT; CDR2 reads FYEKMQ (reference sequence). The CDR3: CASSLVFAGGPYEQYF. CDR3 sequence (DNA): TGTGCCAGCAGCTTAGTATTCGCGGGAGGGCCCTACGAGCAGTACTTC.

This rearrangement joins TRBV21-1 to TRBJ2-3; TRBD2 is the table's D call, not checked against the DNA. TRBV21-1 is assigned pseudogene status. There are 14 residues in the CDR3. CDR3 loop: CASSKPPITDTQYF. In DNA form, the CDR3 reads TGTGCCAGCAGCAAGCCCCCTATCACAGATACGCAGTATTTT.

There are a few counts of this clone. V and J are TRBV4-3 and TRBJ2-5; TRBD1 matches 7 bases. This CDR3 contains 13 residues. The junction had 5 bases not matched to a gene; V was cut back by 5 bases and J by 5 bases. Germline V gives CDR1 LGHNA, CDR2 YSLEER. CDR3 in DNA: TGCGCCAGCAGCAGACAGGGTTCGGAGACCCAGTACTTC. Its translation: CASSRQGSETQYF.

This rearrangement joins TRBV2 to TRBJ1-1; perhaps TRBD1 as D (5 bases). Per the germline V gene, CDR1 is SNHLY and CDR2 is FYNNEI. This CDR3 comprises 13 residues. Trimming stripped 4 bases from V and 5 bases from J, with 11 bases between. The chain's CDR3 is CASSVGRVTEAFF. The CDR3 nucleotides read TGTGCCAGCAGTGTAGGCAGGGTAACTGAAGCTTTCTTT.

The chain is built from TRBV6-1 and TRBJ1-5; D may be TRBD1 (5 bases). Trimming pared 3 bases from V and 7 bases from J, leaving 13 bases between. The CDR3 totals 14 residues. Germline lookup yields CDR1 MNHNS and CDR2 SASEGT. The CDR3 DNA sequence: TGTGCCAGCAGTGATGGCAGGGTGAAACAGCCCCAGCATTTT. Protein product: CASSDGRVKQPQHF.

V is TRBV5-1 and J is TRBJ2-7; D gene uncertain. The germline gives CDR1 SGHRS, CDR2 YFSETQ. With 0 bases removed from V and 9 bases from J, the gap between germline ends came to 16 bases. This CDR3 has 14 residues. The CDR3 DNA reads TGCGCCAGCAGCTTGGACAGTCCTTCTACGAGGCAGTACTTC. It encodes CASSLDSPSTRQYF.

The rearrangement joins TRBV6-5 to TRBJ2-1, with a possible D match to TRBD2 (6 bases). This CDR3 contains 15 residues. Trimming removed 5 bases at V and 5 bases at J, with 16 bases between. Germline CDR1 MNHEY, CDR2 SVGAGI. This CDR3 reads CASSRRGADDNEQFF. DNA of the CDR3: TGTGCCAGCAGTCGGCGGGGCGCGGATGACAATGAGCAGTTCTTC.

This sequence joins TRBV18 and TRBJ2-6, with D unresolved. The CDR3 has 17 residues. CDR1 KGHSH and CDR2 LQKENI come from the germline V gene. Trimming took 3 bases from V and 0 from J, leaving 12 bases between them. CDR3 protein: CASSPAGGYSGANVLTF. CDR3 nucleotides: TGTGCCAGCTCACCGGCAGGTGGCTACTCTGGGGCCAACGTCCTGACTTTC.

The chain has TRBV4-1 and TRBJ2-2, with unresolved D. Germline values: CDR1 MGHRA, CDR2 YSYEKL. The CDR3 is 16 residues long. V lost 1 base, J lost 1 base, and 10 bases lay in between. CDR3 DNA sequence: TGCGCCAGCAGCCAAGTATTCCCAGAGAACACCGGGGAGCTGTTTTTT. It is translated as CASSQVFPENTGELFF.

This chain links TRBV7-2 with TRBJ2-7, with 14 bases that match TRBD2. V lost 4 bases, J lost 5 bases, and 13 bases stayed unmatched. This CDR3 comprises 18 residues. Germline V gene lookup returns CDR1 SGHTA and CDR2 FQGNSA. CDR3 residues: CASSWVVGTSGSPHEQYF. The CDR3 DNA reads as TGTGCCAGCAGCTGGGTGGTAGGGACTAGCGGGAGTCCCCACGAGCAGTACTTC.

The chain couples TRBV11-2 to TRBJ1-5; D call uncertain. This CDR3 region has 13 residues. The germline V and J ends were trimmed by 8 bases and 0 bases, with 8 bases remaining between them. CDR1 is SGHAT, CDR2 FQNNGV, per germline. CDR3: CASSQYSNQPQHF. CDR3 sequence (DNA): TGTGCCAGCTCACAGTATAGCAATCAGCCCCAGCATTTT.

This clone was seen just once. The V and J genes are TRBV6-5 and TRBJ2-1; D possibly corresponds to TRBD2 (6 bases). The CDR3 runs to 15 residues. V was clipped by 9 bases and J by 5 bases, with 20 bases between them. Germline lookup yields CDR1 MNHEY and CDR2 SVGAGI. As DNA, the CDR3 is TGTGCCAGTGCGGCGGGTGCGGGGAGCGACAATGAGCAGTTCTTC. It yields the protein CASAAGAGSDNEQFF.

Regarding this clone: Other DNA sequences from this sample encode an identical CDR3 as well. CDR3 DNA sequence: TGTGCCAGCAGTCCGCGACAGGGGGCGGGCACTGAAGCTTTCTTT. Translating it yields CASSPRQGAGTEAFF. The chain links TRBV6-5 to TRBJ1-1, with 10 nucleotides matching TRBD1. Losses at the gene ends were 5 bases for V and 4 bases for J; bases not matched to a gene: 7. The CDR3 runs to 15 residues. In germline, CDR1 is MNHEY, CDR2 SVGAGI.

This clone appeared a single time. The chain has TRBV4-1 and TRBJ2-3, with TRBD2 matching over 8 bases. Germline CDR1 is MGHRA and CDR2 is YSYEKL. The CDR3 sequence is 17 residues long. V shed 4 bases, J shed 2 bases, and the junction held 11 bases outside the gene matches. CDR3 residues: CASSRPGGGTNTDTQYF. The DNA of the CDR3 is TGCGCCAGCAGCCGGCCAGGCGGGGGGACGAACACAGATACGCAGTATTTT.

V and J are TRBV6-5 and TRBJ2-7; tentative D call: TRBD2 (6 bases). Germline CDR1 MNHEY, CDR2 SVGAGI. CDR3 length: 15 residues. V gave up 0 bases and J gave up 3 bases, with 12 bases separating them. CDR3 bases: TGTGCCAGCAGTTACTCATCGAACGGGGGCTACGAGCAGTACTTC. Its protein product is CASSYSSNGGYEQYF.

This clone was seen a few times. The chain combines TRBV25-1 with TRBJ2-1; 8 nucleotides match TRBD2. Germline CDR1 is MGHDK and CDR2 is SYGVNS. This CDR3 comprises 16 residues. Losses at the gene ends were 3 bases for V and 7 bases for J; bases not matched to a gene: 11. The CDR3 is CASSDPLAGGRNEQFF. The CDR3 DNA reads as TGTGCCAGCAGTGATCCCCTAGCGGGTGGTAGGAATGAGCAGTTCTTC.